The text below deals with one T cell receptor (beta chain). The antigen is unknown. The data were taken from a study of blood T cells in healthy people across ages. Across the study: With template switching, about one barcoded beta molecule was captured per two T cells.

Study-wide points: Diversity estimated from one million T cells was considered an underestimate.

Using a J-beta primer mix together with a sample-barcoded 5' primer, a second PCR was run for about 6 to 11 cycles. Each CDR3 protein is one row after TCRdb ran MiXCR on the 5' RACE reads. The data contain about 1.1 million distinct CDR3 sequences, roughly two fifths of them singletons. Peripheral blood from each donor was collected in a volume of about 10 milliliters. No fewer than 6 micrograms of total RNA were isolated from every sample. The specimen sequenced was blood. This clonotype originated in a man aged 18 to 30 in good health.

CDR3 sequence: CASSQTTSGIYNEQFF. In nucleotides, the CDR3 is TGTGCCAGCAGCCAGACGACTAGCGGGATATACAATGAGCAGTTCTTC. The J gene is TRBJ2-1, the V gene TRBV4-2; 11 bases are a match to TRBD2. With V trimmed by 3 bases and J by 4 bases, 5 bases remained unmatched. CDR1 LGHNA and CDR2 YNFKEQ come from the germline V gene. The CDR3 is 16 amino acids.